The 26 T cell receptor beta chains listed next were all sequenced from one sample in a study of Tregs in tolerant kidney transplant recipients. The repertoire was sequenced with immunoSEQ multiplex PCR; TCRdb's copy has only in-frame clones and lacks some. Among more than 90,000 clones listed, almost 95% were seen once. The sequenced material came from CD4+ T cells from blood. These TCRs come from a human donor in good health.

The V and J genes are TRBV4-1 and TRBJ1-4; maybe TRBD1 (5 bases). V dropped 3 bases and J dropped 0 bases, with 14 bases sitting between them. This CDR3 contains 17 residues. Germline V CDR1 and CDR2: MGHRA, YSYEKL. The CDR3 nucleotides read TGCGCCAGCAGCCACCCTGGGGGGGGAACAACTAATGAAAAACTGTTTTTT. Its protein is CASSHPGGGTTNEKLFF.

This CDR3 reads CAISKLAGGNTGELFF. CDR3 DNA: TGTGCCATCAGTAAACTAGCGGGGGGGAACACCGGGGAGCTGTTTTTT. The genes are TRBV10-3 and TRBJ2-2; 12 bases are a match to TRBD2. V lost 5 bases to trimming and J lost 1 base; unmatched junction nucleotides: 2. The CDR3 spans 16 residues. Germline CDR1 reads ENHRY; CDR2 reads SYGVKD.

CDR3 protein: CASSSTKGAGANVLTF. CDR3 DNA: TGTGCCAGCAGCTCGACTAAGGGAGCTGGGGCCAACGTCCTGACTTTC. The chain carries TRBV11-2 and TRBJ2-6; D is perhaps TRBD2 (5 bases). Germline-derived CDR1 and CDR2 are SGHAT and FQNNGV. This CDR3 region has 16 residues. V lost 4 bases, J lost 2 bases, and 12 bases lay in between.

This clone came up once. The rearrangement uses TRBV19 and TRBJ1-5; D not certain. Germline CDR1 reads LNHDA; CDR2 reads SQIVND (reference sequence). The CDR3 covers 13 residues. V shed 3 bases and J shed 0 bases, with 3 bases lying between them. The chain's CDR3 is CASSMNSNQPQHF. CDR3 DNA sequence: TGTGCCAGTAGTATGAATAGCAATCAGCCCCAGCATTTT.

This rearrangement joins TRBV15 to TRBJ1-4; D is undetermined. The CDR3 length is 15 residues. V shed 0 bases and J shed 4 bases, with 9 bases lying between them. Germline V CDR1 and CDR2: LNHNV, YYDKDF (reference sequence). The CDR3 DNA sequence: TGTGCCACCAGCAGAGATTCCGGGAATAATGAAAAACTGTTTTTT. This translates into CATSRDSGNNEKLFF. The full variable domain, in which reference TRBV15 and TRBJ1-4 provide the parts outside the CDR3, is DAMVIQNPRYQVTQFGKPVTLSCSQTLNHNVMYWYQQKSSQAPKLLFHYYDKDFNNEADTPDNFQSRRPNTSFCFLDIRSPGLGDTAMYLCATSRDSGNNEKLFFGSGTQLSVL.

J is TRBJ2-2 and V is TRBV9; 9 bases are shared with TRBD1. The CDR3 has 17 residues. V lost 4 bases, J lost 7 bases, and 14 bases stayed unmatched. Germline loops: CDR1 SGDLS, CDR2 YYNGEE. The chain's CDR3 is CASSSFPGTGRSGELFF. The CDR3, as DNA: TGTGCCAGCAGCTCCTTTCCCGGGACAGGGAGAAGCGGGGAGCTGTTTTTT.

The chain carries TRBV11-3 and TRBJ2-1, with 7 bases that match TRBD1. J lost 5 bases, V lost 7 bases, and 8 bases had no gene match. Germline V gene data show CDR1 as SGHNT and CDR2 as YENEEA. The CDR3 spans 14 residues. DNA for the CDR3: TGTGCCAGCACGTCCGGACAGGATAACAATGAGCAGTTCTTC. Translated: CASTSGQDNNEQFF.

The CDR3 DNA follows: TGTGCCTGGAGTGGGAGTTTACCCCCCTACGAGCAGTACTTC. Encoded protein: CAWSGSLPPYEQYF. J is TRBJ2-7 and V is TRBV30; the D is unclear. Per germline, CDR1 GTSNPN and CDR2 SVGIG (reference sequence). With 1 base removed from V and 2 bases from J, the gap between germline ends came to 12 bases. The CDR3 runs to 14 residues.

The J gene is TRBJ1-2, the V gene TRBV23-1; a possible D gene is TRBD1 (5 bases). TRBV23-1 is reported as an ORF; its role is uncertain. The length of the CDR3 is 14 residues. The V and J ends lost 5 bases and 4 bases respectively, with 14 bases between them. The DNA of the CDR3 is TGCGCCAGCAGTTTTTTTCAGGGAATCTATGGCTACACCTTC. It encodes CASSFFQGIYGYTF.

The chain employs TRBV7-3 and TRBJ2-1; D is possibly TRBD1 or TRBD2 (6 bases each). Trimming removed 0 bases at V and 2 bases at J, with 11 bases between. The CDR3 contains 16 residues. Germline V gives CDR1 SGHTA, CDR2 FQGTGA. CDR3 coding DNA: TGTGCCAGCAGCTTAACACCGGGGGCCACCTACAATGAGCAGTTCTTC. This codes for CASSLTPGATYNEQFF.

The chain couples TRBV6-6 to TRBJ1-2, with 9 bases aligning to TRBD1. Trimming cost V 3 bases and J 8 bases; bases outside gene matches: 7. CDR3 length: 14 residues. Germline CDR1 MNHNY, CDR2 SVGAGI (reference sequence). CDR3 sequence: CASSYITGGGGYTF. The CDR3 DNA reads TGTGCCAGCAGTTATATAACAGGGGGCGGCGGCTACACCTTC.

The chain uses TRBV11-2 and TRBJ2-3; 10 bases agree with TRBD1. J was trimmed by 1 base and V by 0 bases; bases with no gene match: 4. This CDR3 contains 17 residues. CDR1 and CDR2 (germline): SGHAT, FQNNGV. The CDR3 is CASSLEGGTGGTDTQYF. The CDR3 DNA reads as TGTGCCAGCAGCTTAGAGGGTGGGACAGGGGGCACAGATACGCAGTATTTT.

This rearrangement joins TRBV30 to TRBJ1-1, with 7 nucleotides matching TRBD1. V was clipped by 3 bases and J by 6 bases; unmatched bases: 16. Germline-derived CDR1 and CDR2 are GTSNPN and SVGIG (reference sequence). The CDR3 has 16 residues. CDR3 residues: CAWRSRQGIAVPEAFF. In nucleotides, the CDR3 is TGTGCCTGGAGAAGTAGACAGGGAATCGCGGTCCCTGAAGCTTTCTTT.

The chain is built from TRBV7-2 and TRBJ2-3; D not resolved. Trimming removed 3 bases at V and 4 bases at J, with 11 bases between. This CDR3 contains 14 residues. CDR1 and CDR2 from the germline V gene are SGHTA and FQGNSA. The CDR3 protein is CASSLSGAPDTQYF. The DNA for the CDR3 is TGTGCCAGCAGCTTGAGTGGAGCTCCAGATACGCAGTATTTT.

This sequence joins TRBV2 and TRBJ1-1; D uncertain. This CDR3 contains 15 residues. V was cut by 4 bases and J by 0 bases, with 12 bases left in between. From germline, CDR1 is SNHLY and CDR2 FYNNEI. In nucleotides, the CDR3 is TGTGCCAGCAGTGCAAGGGAAGCCATGAACACTGAAGCTTTCTTT. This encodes CASSAREAMNTEAFF.

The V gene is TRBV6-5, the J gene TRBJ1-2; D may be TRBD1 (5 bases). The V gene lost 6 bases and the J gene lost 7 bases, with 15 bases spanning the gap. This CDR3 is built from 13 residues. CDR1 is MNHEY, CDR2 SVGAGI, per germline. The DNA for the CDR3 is TGTGCCAGCAGCTGGGCGGGGGTGATTGGCTACACCTTC. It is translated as CASSWAGVIGYTF.

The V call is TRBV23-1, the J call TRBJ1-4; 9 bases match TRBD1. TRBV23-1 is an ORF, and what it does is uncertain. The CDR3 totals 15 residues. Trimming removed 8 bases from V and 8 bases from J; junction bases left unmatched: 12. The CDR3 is CASQQGAPRWEKLFF. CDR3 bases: TGCGCCAGCCAACAGGGGGCCCCTCGGTGGGAAAAACTGTTTTTT.

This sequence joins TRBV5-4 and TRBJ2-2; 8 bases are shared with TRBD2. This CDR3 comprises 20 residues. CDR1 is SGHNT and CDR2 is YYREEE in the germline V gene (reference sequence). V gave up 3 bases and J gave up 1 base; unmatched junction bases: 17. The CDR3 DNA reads TGTGCCAGCAGCTGGGGGGGGCTAGCGGGCCTCAGACTGAACACCGGGGAGCTGTTTTTT. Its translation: CASSWGGLAGLRLNTGELFF.

CDR3 sequence (DNA): TGTGCCAGCAGTCCGGGGGGGACTCTCGGGCGCGGGGAGCTGTTTTTT. Translation gives CASSPGGTLGRGELFF. V and J are TRBV2 and TRBJ2-2, with 8 bases matching TRBD2. This CDR3 spans 16 amino acids. With 5 bases clipped from V and 7 bases from J, the junction kept 12 bases outside the gene matches. Germline V gene lookup returns CDR1 SNHLY and CDR2 FYNNEI. Using reference TRBV2 and TRBJ2-2 for the parts outside the CDR3, the full variable domain is EPEVTQTPSHQVTQMGQEVILRCVPISNHLYFYWYRQILGQKVEFLVSFYNNEISEKSEIFDDQFSVERPDGSNFTLKIRSTKLEDSAMYFCASSPGGTLGRGELFFGEGSRLTVL.

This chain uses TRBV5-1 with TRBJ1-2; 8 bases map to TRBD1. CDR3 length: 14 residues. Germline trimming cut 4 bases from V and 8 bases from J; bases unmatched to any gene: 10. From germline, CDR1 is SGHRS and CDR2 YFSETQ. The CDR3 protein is CASSVDRAQEGYTF. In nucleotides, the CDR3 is TGCGCCAGCAGCGTGGACAGGGCGCAAGAGGGCTACACCTTC. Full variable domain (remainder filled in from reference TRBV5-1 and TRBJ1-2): KAGVTQTPRYLIKTRGQQVTLSCSPISGHRSVSWYQQTPGQGLQFLFEYFSETQRNKGNFPGRFSGRQFSNSRSEMNVSTLELGDSALYLCASSVDRAQEGYTFGSGTRLTVV.

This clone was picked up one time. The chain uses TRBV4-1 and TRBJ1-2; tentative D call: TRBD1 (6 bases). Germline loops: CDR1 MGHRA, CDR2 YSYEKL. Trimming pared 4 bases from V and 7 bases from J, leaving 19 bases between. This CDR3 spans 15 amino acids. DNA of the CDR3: TGCGCCAGCAGCCTAAGCTACAGGGTAGACTCTGGCTACACCTTC. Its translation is CASSLSYRVDSGYTF.

The CDR3 DNA reads as TGTGCCAGCGGACCTTTAGGGTCACGGGAAAAACTGTTTTTT. Translating it yields CASGPLGSREKLFF. The chain couples TRBV6-6 to TRBJ1-4; D not resolved. Trimming shortened V by 8 bases and J by 8 bases, and 18 bases separated the two germline ends. The CDR3 runs to 14 residues. Germline CDR1 MNHNY, CDR2 SVGAGI (reference sequence).

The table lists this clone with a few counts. For the CDR3, the DNA is TGTGCCAGGGAACGCCCGGACATCCGCTCCTACAATGAGCAGTTCTTC. This encodes CARERPDIRSYNEQFF. The chain combines TRBV2 with TRBJ2-1, with a tentative D call TRBD1 (5 bases). Trimming took off 9 bases at V and 0 bases at J, with 18 bases between the two ends. The CDR3 has 16 amino acids. The V gene's germline CDR1 is SNHLY and CDR2 FYNNEI.

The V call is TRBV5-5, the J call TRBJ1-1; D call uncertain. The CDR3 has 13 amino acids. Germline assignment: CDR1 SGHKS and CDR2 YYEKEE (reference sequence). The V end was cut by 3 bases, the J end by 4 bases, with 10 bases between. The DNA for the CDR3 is TGTGCCAGCAGCTCCGTTGAAGGCACTGAAGCTTTCTTT. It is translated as CASSSVEGTEAFF.

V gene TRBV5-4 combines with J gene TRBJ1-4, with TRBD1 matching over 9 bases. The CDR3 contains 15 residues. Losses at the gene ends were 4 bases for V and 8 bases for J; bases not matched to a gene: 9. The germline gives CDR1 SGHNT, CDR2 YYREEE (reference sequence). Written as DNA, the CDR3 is TGTGCCAGCAGCCTTAGACAGGGGGAGGAAGAAAAACTGTTTTTT. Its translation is CASSLRQGEEEKLFF.

The CDR3 DNA sequence: TGTGCCAGCAGCCAACGGGGGACAGACAATGAGCAGTTCTTC. Amino acid sequence: CASSQRGTDNEQFF. The V gene is TRBV11-3, the J gene TRBJ2-1; weak D call: TRBD1 (7 bases). The V gene lost 5 bases and the J gene lost 5 bases, with 13 bases spanning the gap. CDR3 size: 14 residues. CDR1 and CDR2 from the germline V gene are SGHNT and YENEEA.